This section outlines one T cell receptor (beta chain) sequence together with its context. The antigen is unknown. A much bigger clone sits one base away, suggesting this may be a read error. Amplifying from RNA transcripts, the study obtained TCR beta CDR3 regions. First-round RT-PCR relied on HTBI primers, and a second-round multiplex PCR came next. From the multiplex PCR reads, TCRdb called clonotypes with MiXCR, one entry per CDR3 protein. The table lists 15,000 to 20,000 distinct CDR3 sequences, roughly 50% of them singletons. The record originates from a study of Graves' ophthalmopathy and Graves' hyperthyroidism. Clinicians diagnosed using symptoms, serum thyroxine, TRAb, thyroid ultrasound and orbital computed tomography. The germline gives CDR1 MNHEY, CDR2 SVGEGT. There are 15 residues in the CDR3. Germline trimming cut 5 bases from V and 6 bases from J; bases unmatched to any gene: 13. Study outcomes and limitations: Ophthalmopathy and stable hyperthyroidism were discriminated by a 13-signature model, with roughly 88% sensitivity and 81.08% specificity.

V usage is TRBV6-2 or TRBV6-3 and J usage is TRBJ2-7, with TRBD1 matching over 7 bases. Sequencing was done on a sample of peripheral blood. The sequence derives from a woman aged 40 to 50 with stable Graves' hyperthyroidism. The CDR3 bases are TGTGCCAGCAGTACCCAACCGGACAGGTCGGGCGAGCAGTACTTC. Amino acid sequence: CASSTQPDRSGEQYF.